This T cell receptor beta chain was documented in a study of blood T cells in healthy people across ages. Findings and caveats of the study: Whereas aged donors had fewer naive CD4+ cells, long-lived donors had more of them and higher diversity.

Every sample yielded at least 7 million isolated PBMCs. Germline CDR1 SNHLY, CDR2 FYNNEI. This CDR3 is built from 15 residues. To note about this clonotype: No antigen is known for it.

It was with a sample-barcoded 5' primer and a J-beta primer mix that a second PCR of roughly 7 to 12 cycles was run. Researchers report that a template-switch adaptor with 12 random nucleotides tagged each cDNA molecule. Each CDR3 protein is one row after TCRdb ran MiXCR on the 5' RACE reads. Among roughly 800,000 distinct CDR3 sequences, approximately 24% were seen once, and the ten largest hold around 2.9%. The sample also formed part of further work on T cells of mothers and their children. Turning to that study: The study found slightly higher but non-significant overlap in related versus unrelated mother-child pairs.

This chain uses TRBV2 with TRBJ2-5; D is possibly TRBD1 or TRBD2 (7 bases each). The J call may not be correct, given that the DNA end is closer to TRBJ2-1. The receptor was isolated from a boy between 10 and 17 years old in good health. Sequenced sample: blood. CDR3 coding DNA: TGTGCCAGCAGGCCAGGGGGGGCCTCGGGCAATGAGCAGTTCTTC. It yields the protein CASRPGGASGNEQFF.